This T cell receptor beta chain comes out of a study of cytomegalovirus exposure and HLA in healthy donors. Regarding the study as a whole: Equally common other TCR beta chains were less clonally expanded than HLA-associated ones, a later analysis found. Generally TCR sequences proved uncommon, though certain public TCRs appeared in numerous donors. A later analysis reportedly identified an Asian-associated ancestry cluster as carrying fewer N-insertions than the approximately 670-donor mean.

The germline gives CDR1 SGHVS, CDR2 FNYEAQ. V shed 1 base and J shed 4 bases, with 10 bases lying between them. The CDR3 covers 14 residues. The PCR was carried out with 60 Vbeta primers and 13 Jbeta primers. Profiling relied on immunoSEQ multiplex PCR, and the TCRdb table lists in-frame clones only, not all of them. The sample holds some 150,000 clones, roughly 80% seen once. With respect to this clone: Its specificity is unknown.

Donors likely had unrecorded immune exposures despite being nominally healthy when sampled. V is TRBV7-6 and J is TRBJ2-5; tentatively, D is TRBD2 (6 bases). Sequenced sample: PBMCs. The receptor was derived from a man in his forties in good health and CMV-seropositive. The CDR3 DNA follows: TGTGCCAGCAGCTTAGGCCACGGGGGAGAGACCCAGTACTTC. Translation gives CASSLGHGGETQYF.